These 22 T cell receptor beta chains originate from one sample sequenced in a study of T-cell memory formation after mild COVID-19. One entry per CDR3 protein, called by TCRdb with MiXCR from the 5' RACE reads. The table includes about 210,000 distinct CDR3 sequences, more than 25% detected once. Specimen: PBMCs or a T cell subset sorted from them (not recorded which). The receptors originated from an adult woman who had mild COVID-19 (a few samples of this study predate the infection). Cell type and time point are not known.

This chain joins TRBV23-1 and TRBJ2-5, with D possibly matching TRBD1 (7 bases). TRBV23-1 counts as an open reading frame of uncertain function. The CDR3 loop spans 18 amino acids. Deletions cut 0 bases from V and 5 bases from J, with 22 bases between. The CDR3 DNA sequence: TGCGCCAGCAGTCAATCCTGGTGTACAGGGGAGGTGAAGGAGACCCAGTACTTC. This gives the protein CASSQSWCTGEVKETQYF.

The chain joins TRBV11-3 to TRBJ2-1; D is unresolved. Germline V gene sequence: CDR1 SGHNT, CDR2 YENEEA. The CDR3 has 15 amino acids. With 1 base removed from V and 12 bases from J, the gap between germline ends came to 19 bases. The CDR3 reads CASSLGEGRLKMQFF. CDR3 DNA: TGTGCCAGCAGCTTAGGGGAAGGACGTCTGAAAATGCAGTTCTTC.

CDR3 nucleotides: TGCGCCAGCAGCCAAGCACCGGGGCCCGCCTTGAATGAGCAGTTCTTC. It encodes CASSQAPGPALNEQFF. The V and J genes are TRBV4-1 and TRBJ2-1; D may correspond to TRBD1 or TRBD2 (5 bases each). Germline CDR1 MGHRA, CDR2 YSYEKL. The V end lost 1 base, the J end lost 7 bases, and 17 bases lay between the germline ends. The CDR3 extends over 16 amino acids.

This clonotype was seen a few times. The V and J genes are TRBV11-2 and TRBJ2-5; 7 bases fit TRBD2. The V and J ends lost 5 bases and 0 bases, in that order; junction bases with no gene match: 0. The CDR3 extends over 13 amino acids. CDR1 and CDR2 (germline): SGHAT, FQNNGV. CDR3 bases: TGTGCCAGCAGCCGGGGGGACCAAGAGACCCAGTACTTC. Encoded protein: CASSRGDQETQYF.

The chain employs TRBV28 and TRBJ2-7, with TRBD1 matching 7 bases. After removal of 4 bases from V and 8 bases from J, the junction contained 5 bases not matched to a gene. Germline lookup yields CDR1 MDHEN and CDR2 SYDVKM. The CDR3 totals 12 residues. The CDR3 loop reads CASSSGTAKQYF. The CDR3 DNA reads as TGTGCCAGCAGTTCCGGGACAGCAAAGCAGTACTTC. Full variable domain (rest looked up from reference TRBV28 and TRBJ2-7): DVKVTQSSRYLVKRTGEKVFLECVQDMDHENMFWYRQDPGLGLRLIYFSYDVKMKEKGDIPEGYSVSREKKERFSLILESASTNQTSMYLCASSSGTAKQYFGPGTRLTVT.

DNA of the CDR3: TGCGCCAGCAGCTTGGGTGGGTTTGCCAAAAACATTCAGTACTTC. Amino acid sequence: CASSLGGFAKNIQYF. The V gene is TRBV5-1, the J gene TRBJ2-4; the D is unclear. Trimming removed 0 bases from V and 1 base from J, with 8 bases in between. This CDR3 has 15 amino acids. Germline V gives CDR1 SGHRS, CDR2 YFSETQ.

This rearrangement joins TRBV5-1 to TRBJ2-1; TRBD1 aligns across 7 bases. The ends lost 4 bases at V and 0 bases at J; junction bases unmatched: 10. Germline lookup yields CDR1 SGHRS and CDR2 YFSETQ. CDR3 length: 17 amino acids. DNA of the CDR3: TGCGCCAGCAGCCTAGGTAGGACAGGCAGCTCCTACAATGAGCAGTTCTTC. Protein sequence: CASSLGRTGSSYNEQFF.

This chain joins TRBV29-1 and TRBJ2-7; TRBD2 aligns across 7 bases. The CDR3 loop spans 12 amino acids. Per germline, CDR1 SQVTM and CDR2 ANQGSEA. The ends lost 5 bases at V and 7 bases at J; junction bases unmatched: 8. CDR3 loop: CSVQGDYWEQYF. The CDR3 DNA sequence: TGCAGCGTTCAAGGGGACTACTGGGAGCAGTACTTC.

The sample holds one count of this clonotype. The CDR3 loop reads CASSWDPGPEAFF. The CDR3 nucleotides read TGTGCCAGCAGCTGGGACCCTGGGCCTGAAGCTTTCTTT. The rearrangement links TRBV7-9 to TRBJ1-1; a possible D gene is TRBD1 (5 bases). The CDR3 runs 13 residues. Germline values: CDR1 SEHNR, CDR2 FQNEAQ (reference sequence). V dropped 4 bases and J dropped 6 bases, with 12 bases sitting between them.

This clonotype was detected a few times. The chain carries TRBV12-3 or TRBV12-4 and TRBJ1-5, with D uncertain. The CDR3 spans 13 residues. The V end lost 2 bases, the J end lost 4 bases, and 6 bases lay between the germline ends. This CDR3 is CASSLRSNQPQHF. The CDR3 DNA is TGTGCCAGCAGTTTACGCTCTAATCAGCCCCAGCATTTT.

The CDR3 DNA is TGTGCCAGCAGCGCCTTAGCGGGAGGGGGATATACCGGGGAGCTGTTTTTT. Encoded protein: CASSALAGGGYTGELFF. The chain is built from TRBV6-1 and TRBJ2-2; 11 bases fit TRBD2. CDR3 length: 17 amino acids. The germline CDR1 and CDR2 sequences are MNHNS and SASEGT. J lost 5 bases, V lost 6 bases, and 11 bases had no gene match.

This clonotype was recorded at least ten times. The chain combines TRBV9 with TRBJ1-1; D might be TRBD1 (6 bases). Looked up from germline, CDR1 is SGDLS and CDR2 is YYNGEE. The length of the CDR3 is 14 residues. Trimming stripped 4 bases from V and 7 bases from J, with 17 bases between. In nucleotides, the CDR3 is TGTGCCAGCAGCTCCGAAAACAGGGAAGGTGAAGCTTTCTTT. Its protein product is CASSSENREGEAFF.

Ten or more counts support this clonotype. The CDR3 DNA is TGTGCCAGCAGCTTAGACGGGAGTCGCTACAATGAGCAGTTCTTC. This encodes CASSLDGSRYNEQFF. The rearrangement links TRBV7-8 to TRBJ2-1, with a tentative D call TRBD2 (6 bases). The CDR3 contains 15 residues. Germline V gene lookup returns CDR1 SGHVS and CDR2 FQNEAQ. V was clipped by 1 base and J by 3 bases, with 10 bases between them.

This clonotype was counted ten times or more. The CDR3 sequence: CASSFGGQGLGNEQFF. The CDR3, as DNA: TGTGCCAGCAGCTTCGGGGGACAGGGGTTGGGGAATGAGCAGTTCTTC. The chain has TRBV7-3 and TRBJ2-1; 10 positions match TRBD1. This CDR3 comprises 16 residues. Germline V gives CDR1 SGHTA, CDR2 FQGTGA. J was trimmed by 7 bases and V by 3 bases; bases with no gene match: 9.

This clonotype was found a few times. V usage is TRBV4-2 and J usage is TRBJ2-7, with D perhaps given as TRBD1 or TRBD2 (5 bases each). The CDR3 is 17 amino acids. Germline V gene lookup returns CDR1 LGHNA and CDR2 YNFKEQ. Trimming stripped 1 base from V and 0 bases from J, with 16 bases between. CDR3 coding DNA: TGTGCCAGCAGCCAAGGTAAGGGGCTGGGGAGCTCCTACGAGCAGTACTTC. Its translation is CASSQGKGLGSSYEQYF.

This clonotype was counted at least ten times. The J gene is TRBJ2-2, the V gene TRBV5-6; tentatively, D is TRBD1 or TRBD2 (5 bases each). Per the germline V gene, CDR1 is SGHDT and CDR2 is YYEEEE. This CDR3 comprises 14 residues. V was clipped by 4 bases and J by 3 bases, with 10 bases between them. The DNA of the CDR3 is TGTGCCAGCAGCAGGGGACGGGACACCGGGGAGCTGTTTTTT. Residues: CASSRGRDTGELFF.

The sample holds a few counts of this clonotype. This chain links TRBV20-1 with TRBJ2-7; D is ambiguous. Germline V gene data show CDR1 as DFQATT and CDR2 as SNEGSKA (reference sequence). The V gene lost 6 bases and the J gene lost 3 bases, with 18 bases spanning the gap. The CDR3 is 14 amino acids. Here the CDR3 reads CSARPAIGNYEQYF. In DNA, the CDR3 is TGCAGTGCGAGACCGGCCATTGGGAACTACGAGCAGTACTTC.

This clonotype occurred a few times. As DNA, the CDR3 is TGTGCCACCAGTGGTTCGCTAGCGGGACGGCTTAATGAGCAGTTCTTC. Its protein is CATSGSLAGRLNEQFF. The rearrangement links TRBV24-1 to TRBJ2-1; TRBD2 agrees at 9 bases. Germline V gives CDR1 KGHDR, CDR2 SFDVKD. Trimming took 5 bases from V and 7 from J; bases not matched to a gene: 11. CDR3 length equals 16 residues.

V gene TRBV5-5 combines with J gene TRBJ2-1, with 14 bases aligning to TRBD2. CDR1 and CDR2 (germline): SGHKS, YYEKEE (reference sequence). V dropped 2 bases and J dropped 7; count of bases not matched to a gene: 5. CDR3 length equals 16 residues. The DNA for the CDR3 is TGTGCCAGCAGCTTTCGACTAGCGGGAGGGGGGAATGAGCAGTTCTTC. Translated: CASSFRLAGGGNEQFF.

The table lists this clonotype with a few counts. V and J are TRBV24-1 and TRBJ2-1, with 7 bases lining up with TRBD1. Germline CDR1 is KGHDR and CDR2 is SFDVKD. V dropped 12 bases and J dropped 3; count of bases not matched to a gene: 10. This CDR3 is 14 amino acids long. CDR3 in amino acids: CASGRGSLYNEQFF. In nucleotides, the CDR3 is TGTGCCTCCGGCAGGGGGTCCCTCTACAATGAGCAGTTCTTC.

The gene calls are TRBV5-1 and TRBJ2-3; D may be TRBD1 (6 bases). The V gene's germline CDR1 is SGHRS and CDR2 YFSETQ. V was cut by 2 bases and J by 0 bases, with 13 bases left in between. The CDR3 loop spans 16 amino acids. In DNA, the CDR3 is TGCGCCAGCAGCTTCCAGGCAGGGGTGAGCACAGATACGCAGTATTTT. Its protein is CASSFQAGVSTDTQYF.

This chain links TRBV20-1 with TRBJ2-7; D remains ambiguous. Germline CDR1 reads DFQATT; CDR2 reads SNEGSKA (reference sequence). Trimming took off 6 bases at V and 9 bases at J, with 21 bases between the two ends. The CDR3 contains 13 residues. CDR3 amino acids: CSAGRTGLAVQYF. In DNA form, the CDR3 reads TGCAGTGCGGGCCGGACGGGTCTGGCTGTGCAGTACTTC.